One and the same sample provided the 28 T cell receptor beta chains below, sequenced in a study of early T cells in non-severe SARS-CoV-2 infection. TCRdb called the 5' RACE reads again in MiXCR, with one record for every CDR3 protein. The sample includes around 84,000 distinct CDR3 sequences, over 13% seen only once; the top ten take roughly 6.4%. The source material was whole blood. These receptors originate from an adult who was a healthcare worker with PCR-confirmed SARS-CoV-2 infection or an uninfected control (not recorded which).

This clonotype has a handful of counts. The chain has TRBV6-5 and TRBJ2-1; D may be TRBD2 (6 bases). Germline CDR1 and CDR2: MNHEY and SVGAGI. The CDR3 sequence is 13 residues long. V lost 6 bases and J 8 bases, leaving 14 bases between the germline ends. The CDR3 loop reads CASRRGGIDEQFF. The CDR3 region has the DNA TGTGCCAGCAGGAGGGGCGGGATCGATGAGCAGTTCTTC.

This clonotype has just a few counts. The rearrangement links TRBV19 to TRBJ2-2, with 9 bases matching TRBD2. The CDR3 has 17 residues. With V trimmed by 3 bases and J by 4 bases, 9 bases remained unmatched. Germline V CDR1 and CDR2: LNHDA, SQIVND (reference sequence). The CDR3 loop is CASSIYSGSFRTGELFF. The DNA of the CDR3 is TGTGCCAGTAGTATCTATAGCGGGAGCTTCCGCACCGGGGAGCTGTTTTTT.

The gene calls are TRBV12-3 or TRBV12-4 and TRBJ1-4, with TRBD1 as a possible D gene (6 bases). The germline V and J ends were trimmed by 6 bases and 10 bases, with 12 bases remaining between them. The CDR3 contains 12 residues. CDR3 nucleotide sequence: TGTGCCAGCAGCTCGGACAGCCGAAAACTGTTTTTT. This encodes CASSSDSRKLFF.

The sample holds a few counts of this clonotype. The chain uses TRBV7-6 and TRBJ2-2, with TRBD2 matching over 12 bases. J gave up 7 bases and V 2 bases, and 8 bases lay outside the gene matches. CDR3 length: 17 residues. Germline CDR1 is SGHVS and CDR2 is FNYEAQ. CDR3 amino acids: CASSLRLAGGPDGELFF. CDR3 nucleotides: TGTGCCAGCAGCTTAAGGCTAGCGGGAGGGCCGGACGGGGAGCTGTTTTTT.

The chain recombines TRBV29-1 with TRBJ2-7, with TRBD2 as a possible D gene (5 bases). The CDR3 is made up of 11 amino acids. Per germline, CDR1 SQVTM and CDR2 ANQGSEA. The DNA for the CDR3 is TGCAGTGCAACGGGGAGCTACGAGCAGTACTTC. It codes for CSATGSYEQYF.

The table lists this clonotype with many counts. The chain joins TRBV7-9 to TRBJ1-2, with 7 nucleotides matching TRBD1. This CDR3 has 13 residues. With 3 bases clipped from V and 7 bases from J, the junction kept 5 bases outside the gene matches. Germline V gene sequence: CDR1 SEHNR, CDR2 FQNEAQ (reference sequence). The DNA of the CDR3 is TGTGCCAGCAGCTTGGGACAGTCCTCTGGCTACACCTTC. Residues: CASSLGQSSGYTF.

Ten or more counts support this clonotype. The rearrangement joins TRBV20-1 to TRBJ2-1; D tentatively reads TRBD1 or TRBD2 (6 bases each). The germline V and J ends were trimmed by 3 bases and 13 bases, with 13 bases remaining between them. The germline CDR1 and CDR2 sequences are DFQATT and SNEGSKA (reference sequence). The CDR3 sequence is 11 residues long. CDR3 nucleotides: TGCAGTGCTAGTTCGCTGGGGGGCCAGTTCTTC. It is translated as CSASSLGGQFF.

The CDR3 region is CASSLEGVGRYRNEQFF. The CDR3 nucleotides are TGTGCCAGCAGCTTAGAGGGGGTCGGCAGGTATCGGAATGAGCAGTTCTTC. The rearrangement uses TRBV11-2 and TRBJ2-1; perhaps D is TRBD1 or TRBD2 (5 bases each). Germline lookup yields CDR1 SGHAT and CDR2 FQNNGV. The length of the CDR3 is 17 residues. Trimming left V 0 bases short and J 7 bases short, with 19 bases between.

The gene calls are TRBV18 and TRBJ2-1, with 8 bases identical to TRBD2. CDR3 length equals 17 residues. The germline V gene encodes CDR1 KGHSH and CDR2 LQKENI. V dropped 1 base and J dropped 7; count of bases not matched to a gene: 12. The DNA for the CDR3 is TGTGCCAGCTCACCACAGGGGGGCGGGAGGACCGCGAATGAGCAGTTCTTC. Residues: CASSPQGGGRTANEQFF. The full variable domain, completed using reference TRBV18 and TRBJ2-1, is NAGVMQNPRHLVRRRGQEARLRCSPMKGHSHVYWYRQLPEEGLKFMVYLQKENIIDESGMPKERFSAEFPKEGPSILRIQQVVRGDSAAYFCASSPQGGGRTANEQFFGPGTRLTVL.

The CDR3 sequence: CASSPEGRNTEAFF. As DNA, the CDR3 is TGTGCCAGCAGTCCAGAGGGGCGGAACACTGAAGCTTTCTTT. This chain links TRBV27 with TRBJ1-1, with a weak D call TRBD1 (5 bases). Deletions cut 5 bases from V and 1 base from J, with 11 bases between. Per the germline V gene, CDR1 is MNHEY and CDR2 is SMNVEV (reference sequence). The CDR3 extends over 14 amino acids.

This clonotype was seen more than once but under ten times. The rearrangement uses TRBV6-2 or TRBV6-3 and TRBJ2-1; no reliable D call. The V gene's germline CDR1 is MNHEY and CDR2 SVGEGT. This CDR3 has 19 amino acids. Trimming took 4 bases from V and 2 from J, leaving 24 bases between them. CDR3: CASSSPLASFLSAYNEQFF. CDR3 nucleotide sequence: TGTGCCAGCAGTTCGCCCTTGGCGTCCTTCTTATCCGCCTACAATGAGCAGTTCTTC.

The V call is TRBV12-3 or TRBV12-4, the J call TRBJ1-2, with TRBD1 matching 8 bases. The CDR3 spans 16 residues. After removal of 8 bases from V and 6 bases from J, the junction contained 17 bases not matched to a gene. CDR3 protein: CASGNLRPGGADGYTF. The DNA of the CDR3 is TGTGCCAGCGGCAATCTCCGGCCAGGGGGCGCCGATGGCTACACCTTC.

Ten or more counts support this clonotype. V usage is TRBV7-9 and J usage is TRBJ2-3; D possibly corresponds to TRBD2 (5 bases). The CDR3 has 15 amino acids. CDR1 is SEHNR, CDR2 FQNEAQ, per germline (reference sequence). V was shortened by 6 bases and J by 4 bases, with 17 bases between the two germline ends. The CDR3 nucleotides are TGTGCCAGCAGTTCGACTGAGGAAGCGGCAGATACGCAGTATTTT. This codes for CASSSTEEAADTQYF.

This clonotype was counted ten times or more. The V call is TRBV7-6, the J call TRBJ2-5, with no clear D. The germline V gene has CDR1 SGHVS and CDR2 FNYEAQ. The CDR3 runs to 15 residues. With 0 bases removed from V and 2 bases from J, the gap between germline ends came to 10 bases. CDR3: CASSLAWALQETQYF. CDR3 nucleotide sequence: TGTGCCAGCAGCTTAGCGTGGGCGTTACAAGAGACCCAGTACTTC.

This clonotype occurred a few times. V is TRBV28 and J is TRBJ2-1; the D is unclear. Germline assignment: CDR1 MDHEN and CDR2 SYDVKM. The ends were cut back, 8 bases at V and 2 bases at J, with 16 bases in the middle. The CDR3 has 15 amino acids. CDR3 residues: CASSPQGRTYNEQFF. The CDR3, as DNA: TGTGCCAGCTCCCCCCAAGGCAGGACCTACAATGAGCAGTTCTTC.

This clonotype has just a few counts. The V and J genes are TRBV12-3 or TRBV12-4 and TRBJ1-2, with no clear D. Trimming took off 1 base at V and 8 bases at J, with 11 bases between the two ends. This CDR3 spans 13 amino acids. The CDR3 sequence is CASSLDPSSGYTF. CDR3 coding DNA: TGTGCCAGCAGTTTAGATCCCTCCTCCGGCTACACCTTC.

This clonotype has at least ten counts. The J gene is TRBJ2-7, the V gene TRBV18; D gene unclear. Germline V lookup: CDR1 KGHSH, CDR2 LQKENI. Trimming pared 2 bases from V and 4 bases from J, leaving 6 bases between. The CDR3 runs 12 residues. The CDR3 sequence: CASSPASYEQYF. Here the CDR3 DNA reads TGTGCCAGCTCACCAGCGTCTTACGAGCAGTACTTC.

In this sample, this clonotype turned up a few times. The chain has TRBV14 and TRBJ2-7; the match to TRBD2 covers 9 bases. Germline values: CDR1 SGHDN, CDR2 FVKESK. Germline trimming cut 1 base from V and 2 bases from J; bases unmatched to any gene: 3. The CDR3 loop spans 15 amino acids. The CDR3 region is CASSQVASGTYEQYF. For the CDR3, the DNA is TGTGCCAGCAGCCAAGTGGCTAGCGGGACCTACGAGCAGTACTTC.

The rearrangement uses TRBV9 and TRBJ2-6; D unresolved. Germline CDR1 is SGDLS and CDR2 is YYNGEE. CDR3 length: 15 amino acids. Trimming removed 1 base from V and 0 bases from J, with 5 bases in between. The CDR3 protein is CASSVTVSGANVLTF. The CDR3 coding sequence is TGTGCCAGCAGCGTAACTGTCTCTGGGGCCAACGTCCTGACTTTC. The full variable domain, its missing parts supplied by reference TRBV9 and TRBJ2-6, is DSGVTQTPKHLITATGQRVTLRCSPRSGDLSVYWYQQSLDQGLQFLIQYYNGEERAKGNILERFSAQQFPDLHSELNLSSLELGDSALYFCASSVTVSGANVLTFGAGSRLTVL.

This clonotype was observed a few times. V gene TRBV5-1 combines with J gene TRBJ2-2; weak D call: TRBD1 (5 bases). V was pared by 3 bases and J by 1 base, with 7 bases between. The germline V gene encodes CDR1 SGHRS and CDR2 YFSETQ. The CDR3 sequence is 14 residues long. CDR3 DNA: TGCGCCAGCAGCTCCCAGGGGAACACCGGGGAGCTGTTTTTT. It encodes CASSSQGNTGELFF.

The chain carries TRBV5-4 and TRBJ2-3, with D unclear. The CDR3 runs to 14 residues. V was pared by 4 bases and J by 0 bases, with 9 bases between. Germline V gene data show CDR1 as SGHNT and CDR2 as YYREEE (reference sequence). The CDR3 spells CASSAHLSTDTQYF. In DNA, the CDR3 is TGTGCCAGCAGCGCTCACCTGAGCACAGATACGCAGTATTTT.

By share, this clonotype ranks as medium-sized (0.01 to 0.1%). This sequence joins TRBV5-6 and TRBJ2-1; 9 nucleotides align to TRBD2. Germline assignment: CDR1 SGHDT and CDR2 YYEEEE. CDR3 length equals 15 residues. Trimming at V came to 6 bases and at J to 10 bases, leaving 14 bases not matched to a gene. In nucleotides, the CDR3 is TGTGCCAGCACTCACCTACTAGCGGGTGTTAAAGAGCAGTTCTTC. Its protein product is CASTHLLAGVKEQFF.

This clonotype occurred a few times. The V call is TRBV7-3, the J call TRBJ1-1; D possibly corresponds to TRBD1 (5 bases). From germline, CDR1 is SGHTA and CDR2 FQGTGA. Trimming removed 2 bases at V and 6 bases at J, with 10 bases between. CDR3 size: 13 residues. Here the CDR3 DNA reads TGTGCCAGCAGCTTAGGTCCGGGGGCTGAAGCTTTCTTT. It encodes CASSLGPGAEAFF.

The genes are TRBV5-1 and TRBJ2-7; D unclear. The V end was cut by 0 bases, the J end by 5 bases, with 9 bases between. The germline CDR1 and CDR2 sequences are SGHRS and YFSETQ. The CDR3 is 13 amino acids. CDR3 DNA: TGCGCCAGCAGCTTGGATATCAGCAACGAGCAGTACTTC. Translation: CASSLDISNEQYF.

The sample holds many counts of this clonotype. The gene calls are TRBV30 and TRBJ1-2; 7 positions match TRBD1. The V and J ends lost 1 base and 8 bases, in that order; junction bases with no gene match: 4. The CDR3 has 12 residues. CDR1 is GTSNPN and CDR2 is SVGIG in the germline V gene (reference sequence). CDR3 protein: CAWSARTGGYTF. CDR3 bases: TGTGCCTGGAGTGCAAGGACAGGAGGCTACACCTTC.

The V and J genes are TRBV10-1 and TRBJ1-6; TRBD1 matches at 8 bases. The V gene's germline CDR1 is WNHNN and CDR2 SYGVQD (reference sequence). V shed 8 bases, J shed 8 bases, and the junction held 8 bases outside the gene matches. The CDR3 runs 14 residues. The CDR3 loop is CASAGQGVHSPLHF. DNA for the CDR3: TGCGCCAGCGCTGGACAGGGTGTCCATTCACCCCTCCACTTT.

The genes are TRBV11-2 and TRBJ2-1; 10 bases fit TRBD1. Germline loops: CDR1 SGHAT, CDR2 FQNNGV. Trimming removed 5 bases from V and 16 bases from J; junction bases left unmatched: 14. The CDR3 covers 14 residues. In DNA, the CDR3 is TGTGCCAGCAGCCTTAGCTCCTCCCGGGACAGGGGTTTCTTC. Translating it yields CASSLSSSRDRGFF.

The gene calls are TRBV12-3 or TRBV12-4 and TRBJ1-2, with D perhaps matching TRBD1 (6 bases). This CDR3 comprises 15 residues. V lost 0 bases and J 4 bases, leaving 12 bases between the germline ends. The CDR3 nucleotides are TGTGCCAGCAGTTTAGCTTCGGGGACAACCTATGGCTACACCTTC. This gives the protein CASSLASGTTYGYTF.